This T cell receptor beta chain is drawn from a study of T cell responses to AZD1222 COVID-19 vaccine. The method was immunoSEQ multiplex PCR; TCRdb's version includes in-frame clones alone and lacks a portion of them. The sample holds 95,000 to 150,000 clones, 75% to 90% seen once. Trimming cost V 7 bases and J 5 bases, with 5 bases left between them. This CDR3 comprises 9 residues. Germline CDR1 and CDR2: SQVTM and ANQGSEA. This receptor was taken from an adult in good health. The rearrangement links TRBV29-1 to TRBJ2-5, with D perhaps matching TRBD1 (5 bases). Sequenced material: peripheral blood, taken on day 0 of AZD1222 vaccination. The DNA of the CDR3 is TGCAGCGCAGGGGAGACCCAGTACTTC. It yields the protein CSAGETQYF. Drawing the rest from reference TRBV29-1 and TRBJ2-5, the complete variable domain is SAVISQKPSRDICQRGTSLTIQCQVDSQVTMMFWYRQQPGQSLTLIATANQGSEATYESGFVIDKFPISRPNLTFSTLTVSNMSPEDSSIYLCSAGETQYFGPGTRLLVL.